This T cell receptor (beta chain) was sequenced for a study of tumor-infiltrating lymphocytes in oesophageal squamous cell carcinoma. In germline, CDR1 is LGHDT, CDR2 YNNKEL (reference sequence). The CDR3 is 15 residues long. V was cut by 4 bases and J by 0 bases, with 10 bases left in between. Using its own MiXCR run on the PCR reads, TCRdb lists one record per CDR3 protein. The sample shows under 20,000 distinct CDR3 sequences, 30% to 50% of them seen only once. The source material was blood. The chain has TRBV3-1 and TRBJ2-1, with D hard to call. The sequence came from a male donor with esophageal squamous cell carcinoma. The CDR3 here is CASSRFQTSYNEQFF. The CDR3 DNA sequence: TGTGCCAGCAGCCGATTCCAGACCTCCTACAATGAGCAGTTCTTC.